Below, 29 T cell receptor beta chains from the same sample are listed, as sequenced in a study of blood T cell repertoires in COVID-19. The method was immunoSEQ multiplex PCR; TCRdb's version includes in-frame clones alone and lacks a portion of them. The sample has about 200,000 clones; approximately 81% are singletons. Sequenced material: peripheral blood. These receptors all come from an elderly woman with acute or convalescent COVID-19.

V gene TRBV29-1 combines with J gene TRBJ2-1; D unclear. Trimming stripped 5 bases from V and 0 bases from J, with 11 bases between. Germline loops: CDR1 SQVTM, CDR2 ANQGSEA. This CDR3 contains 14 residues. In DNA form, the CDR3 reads TGCAGCGTTTCGCCCCCGAGCTCCTACAATGAGCAGTTCTTC. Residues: CSVSPPSSYNEQFF.

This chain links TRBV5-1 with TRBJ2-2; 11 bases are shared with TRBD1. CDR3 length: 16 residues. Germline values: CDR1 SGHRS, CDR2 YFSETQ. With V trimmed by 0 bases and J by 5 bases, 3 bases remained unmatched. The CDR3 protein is CASSLAGTGGTGELFF. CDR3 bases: TGCGCCAGCAGCTTGGCGGGGACAGGGGGGACCGGGGAGCTGTTTTTT.

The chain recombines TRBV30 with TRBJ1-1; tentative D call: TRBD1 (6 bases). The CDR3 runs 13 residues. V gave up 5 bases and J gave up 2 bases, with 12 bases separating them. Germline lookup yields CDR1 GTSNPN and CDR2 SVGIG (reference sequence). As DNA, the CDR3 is TGTGCCTGGGGCCAACAGGGAAACACTGAAGCTTTCTTT. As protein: CAWGQQGNTEAFF.

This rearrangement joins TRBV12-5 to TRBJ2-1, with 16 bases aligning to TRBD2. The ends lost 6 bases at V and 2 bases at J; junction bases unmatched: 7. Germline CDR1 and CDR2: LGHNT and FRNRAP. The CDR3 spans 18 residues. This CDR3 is CASGVGLAGGGPYNEQFF. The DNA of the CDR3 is TGTGCTAGTGGAGTGGGACTAGCGGGAGGGGGACCCTACAATGAGCAGTTCTTC.

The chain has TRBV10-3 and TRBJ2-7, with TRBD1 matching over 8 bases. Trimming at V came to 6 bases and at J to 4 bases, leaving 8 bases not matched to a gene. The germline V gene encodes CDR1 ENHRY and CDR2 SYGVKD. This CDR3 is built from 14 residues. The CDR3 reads CAIRDGTGPYEQYF. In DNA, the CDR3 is TGTGCCATCAGGGACGGGACAGGACCTTACGAGCAGTACTTC.

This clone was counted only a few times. In nucleotides, the CDR3 is TGTGCCAGCCGAGGCTCTGGGGCCAACGTCCTGACTTTC. Protein product: CASRGSGANVLTF. V and J are TRBV27 and TRBJ2-6, with unresolved D. Trimming left V 8 bases short and J 0 bases short, with 5 bases between. The length of the CDR3 is 13 residues. Germline V CDR1 and CDR2: MNHEY, SMNVEV (reference sequence).

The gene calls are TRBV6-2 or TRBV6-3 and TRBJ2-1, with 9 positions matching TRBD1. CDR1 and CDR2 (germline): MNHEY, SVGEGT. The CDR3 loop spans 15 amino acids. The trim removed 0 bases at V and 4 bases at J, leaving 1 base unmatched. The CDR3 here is CASSYSGTGYNEQFF. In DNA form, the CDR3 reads TGTGCCAGCAGTTACTCCGGGACAGGGTACAATGAGCAGTTCTTC.

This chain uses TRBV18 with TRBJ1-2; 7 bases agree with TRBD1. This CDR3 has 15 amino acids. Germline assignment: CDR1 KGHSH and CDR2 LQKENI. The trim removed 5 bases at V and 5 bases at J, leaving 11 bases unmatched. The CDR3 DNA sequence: TGTGCCAGCTCAAAGTCGACAGGGTTAGAGTATGGCTACACCTTC. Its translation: CASSKSTGLEYGYTF. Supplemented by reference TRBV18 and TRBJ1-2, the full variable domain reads NAGVMQNPRHLVRRRGQEARLRCSPMKGHSHVYWYRQLPEEGLKFMVYLQKENIIDESGMPKERFSAEFPKEGPSILRIQQVVRGDSAAYFCASSKSTGLEYGYTFGSGTRLTVV.

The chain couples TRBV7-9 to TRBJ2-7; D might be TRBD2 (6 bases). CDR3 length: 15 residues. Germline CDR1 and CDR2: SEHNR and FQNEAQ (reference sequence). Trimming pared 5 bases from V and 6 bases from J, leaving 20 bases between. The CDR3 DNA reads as TGTGCCAGCAGCCGAGCCGGGAGTAGGGTTGGCGAGCAGTACTTC. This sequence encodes CASSRAGSRVGEQYF.

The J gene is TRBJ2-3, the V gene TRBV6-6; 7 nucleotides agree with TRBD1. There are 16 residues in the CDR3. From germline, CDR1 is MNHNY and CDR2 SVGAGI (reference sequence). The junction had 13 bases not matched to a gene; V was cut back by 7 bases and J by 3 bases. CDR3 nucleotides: TGTGCCAGCAACCACCGACAGGGTTCAGCAACAGATACGCAGTATTTT. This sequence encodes CASNHRQGSATDTQYF.

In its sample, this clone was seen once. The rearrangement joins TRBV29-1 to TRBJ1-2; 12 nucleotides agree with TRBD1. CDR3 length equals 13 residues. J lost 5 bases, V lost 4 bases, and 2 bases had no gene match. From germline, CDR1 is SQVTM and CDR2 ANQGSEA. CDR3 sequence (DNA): TGCAGCGTTGGGGGACAGGGGGCGTATGGCTACACCTTC. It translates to CSVGGQGAYGYTF.

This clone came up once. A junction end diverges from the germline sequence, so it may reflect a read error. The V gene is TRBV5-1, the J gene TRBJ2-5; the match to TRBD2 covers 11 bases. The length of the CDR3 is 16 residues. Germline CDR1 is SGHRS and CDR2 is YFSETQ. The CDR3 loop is CASSVQVAGGREAQYF. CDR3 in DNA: TGCGCCAGCAGCGTCCAGGTAGCGGGAGGGAGAGAGGCCCAGTACTTC.

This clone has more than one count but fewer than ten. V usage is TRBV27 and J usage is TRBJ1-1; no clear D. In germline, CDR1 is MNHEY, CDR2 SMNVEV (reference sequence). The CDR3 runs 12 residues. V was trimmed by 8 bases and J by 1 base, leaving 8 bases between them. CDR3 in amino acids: CASQAANTEAFF. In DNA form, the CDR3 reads TGTGCCAGCCAAGCGGCGAACACTGAAGCTTTCTTT.

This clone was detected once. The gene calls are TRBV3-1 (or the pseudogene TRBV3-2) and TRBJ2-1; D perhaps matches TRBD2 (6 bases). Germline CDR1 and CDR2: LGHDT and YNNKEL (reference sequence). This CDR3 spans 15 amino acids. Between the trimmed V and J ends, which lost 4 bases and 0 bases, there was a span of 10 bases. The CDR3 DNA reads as TGTGCCAGCAGCCGAGGACTAAGCTCCTACAATGAGCAGTTCTTC. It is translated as CASSRGLSSYNEQFF.

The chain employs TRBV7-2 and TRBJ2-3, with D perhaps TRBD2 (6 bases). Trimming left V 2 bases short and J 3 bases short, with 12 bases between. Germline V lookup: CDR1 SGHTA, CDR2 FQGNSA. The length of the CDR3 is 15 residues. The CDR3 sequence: CASSLLAEGTDTQYF. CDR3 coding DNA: TGTGCCAGCAGCTTATTAGCGGAGGGGACAGATACGCAGTATTTT.

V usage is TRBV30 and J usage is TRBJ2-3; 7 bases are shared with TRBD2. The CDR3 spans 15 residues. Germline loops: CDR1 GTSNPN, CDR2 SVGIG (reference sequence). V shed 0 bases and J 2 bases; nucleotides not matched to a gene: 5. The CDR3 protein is CAWSVLAKHTDTQYF. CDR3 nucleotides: TGTGCCTGGAGTGTACTAGCGAAACACACAGATACGCAGTATTTT.

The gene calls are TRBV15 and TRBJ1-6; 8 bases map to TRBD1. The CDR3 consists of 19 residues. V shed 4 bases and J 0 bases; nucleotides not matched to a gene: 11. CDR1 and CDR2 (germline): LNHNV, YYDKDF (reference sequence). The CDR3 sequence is CATSNIGQGAPSYNSPLHF. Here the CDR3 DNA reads TGTGCCACCAGCAACATAGGCCAGGGGGCTCCCTCCTATAATTCACCCCTCCACTTT.

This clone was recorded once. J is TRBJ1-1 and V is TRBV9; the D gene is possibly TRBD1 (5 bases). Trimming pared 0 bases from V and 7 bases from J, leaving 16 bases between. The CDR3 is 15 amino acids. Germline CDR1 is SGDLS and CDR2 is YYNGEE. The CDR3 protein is CASSVAPTKGNEAFF. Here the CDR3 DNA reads TGTGCCAGCAGCGTAGCCCCGACAAAGGGGAATGAAGCTTTCTTT.

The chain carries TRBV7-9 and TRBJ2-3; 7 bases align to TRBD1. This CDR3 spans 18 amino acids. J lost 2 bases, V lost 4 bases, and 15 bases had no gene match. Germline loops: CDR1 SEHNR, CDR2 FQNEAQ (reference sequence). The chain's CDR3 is CASSSHPFTGALTDTQYF. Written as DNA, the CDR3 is TGTGCCAGCAGCTCCCACCCATTCACAGGGGCGCTCACAGATACGCAGTATTTT.

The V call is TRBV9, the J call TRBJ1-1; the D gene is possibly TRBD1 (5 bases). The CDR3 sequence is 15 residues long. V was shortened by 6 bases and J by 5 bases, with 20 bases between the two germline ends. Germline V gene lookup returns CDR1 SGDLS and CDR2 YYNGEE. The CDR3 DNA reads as TGTGCCAGCAACGCCCCCGGGGGAGCCTGGACTGAAGCTTTCTTT. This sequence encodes CASNAPGGAWTEAFF. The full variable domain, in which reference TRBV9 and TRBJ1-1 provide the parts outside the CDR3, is DSGVTQTPKHLITATGQRVTLRCSPRSGDLSVYWYQQSLDQGLQFLIQYYNGEERAKGNILERFSAQQFPDLHSELNLSSLELGDSALYFCASNAPGGAWTEAFFGQGTRLTVV.

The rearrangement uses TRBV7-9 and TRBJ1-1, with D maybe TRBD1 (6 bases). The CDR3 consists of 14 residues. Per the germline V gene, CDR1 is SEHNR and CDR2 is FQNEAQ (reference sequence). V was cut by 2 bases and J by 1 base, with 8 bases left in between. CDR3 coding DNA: TGTGCCAGCAGCTTAATCAGGGGGAACACTGAAGCTTTCTTT. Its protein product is CASSLIRGNTEAFF.

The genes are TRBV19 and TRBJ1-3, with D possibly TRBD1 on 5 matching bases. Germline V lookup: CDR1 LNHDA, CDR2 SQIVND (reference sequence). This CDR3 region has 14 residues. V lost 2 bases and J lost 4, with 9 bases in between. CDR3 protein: CASSITTVGNTIYF. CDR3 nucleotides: TGTGCCAGTAGTATAACGACAGTAGGAAACACCATATATTTT.

CDR3 region: CASSPALDRGWGGYTF. The DNA of the CDR3 is TGTGCCAGCAGCCCTGCCCTAGACAGGGGTTGGGGGGGCTACACCTTC. The genes are TRBV6-2 or TRBV6-3 and TRBJ1-2; 8 bases are shared with TRBD1. In germline, CDR1 is MNHEY, CDR2 SVGEGT. The CDR3 is made up of 16 amino acids. V shed 6 bases, J shed 8 bases, and the junction held 17 bases outside the gene matches.

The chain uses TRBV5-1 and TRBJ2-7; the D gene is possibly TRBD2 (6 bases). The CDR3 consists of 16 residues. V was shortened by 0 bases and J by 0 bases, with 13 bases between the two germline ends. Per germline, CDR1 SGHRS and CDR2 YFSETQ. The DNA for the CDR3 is TGCGCCAGCAGCTTGGGCTCAGCGGGCCTCTCCTACGAGCAGTACTTC. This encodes CASSLGSAGLSYEQYF.

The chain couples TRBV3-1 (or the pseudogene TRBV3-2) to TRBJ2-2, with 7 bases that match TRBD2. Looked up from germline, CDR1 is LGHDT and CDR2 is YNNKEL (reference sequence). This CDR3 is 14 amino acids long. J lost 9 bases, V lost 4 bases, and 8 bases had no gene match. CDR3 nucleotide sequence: TGTGCCAGCAGCCTTCCCGGGACTACCAGGGAGCTGTTTTTT. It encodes CASSLPGTTRELFF.

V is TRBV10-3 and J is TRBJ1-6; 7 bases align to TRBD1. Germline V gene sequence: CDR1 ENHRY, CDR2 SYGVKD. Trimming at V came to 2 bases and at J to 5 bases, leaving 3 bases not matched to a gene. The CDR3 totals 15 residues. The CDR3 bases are TGTGCCATCAGTGAGGGGACAGCCGATAATTCACCCCTCCACTTT. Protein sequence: CAISEGTADNSPLHF.

CDR3 sequence (DNA): TGCAGCGTTGGGCAGGGGGCAGGGGTCGGTGGCTACACCTTC. It encodes CSVGQGAGVGGYTF. The chain combines TRBV29-1 with TRBJ1-2; 8 nucleotides align to TRBD1. Germline V lookup: CDR1 SQVTM, CDR2 ANQGSEA. CDR3 length equals 14 residues. Germline trimming cut 4 bases from V and 7 bases from J; bases unmatched to any gene: 11.

CDR3 coding DNA: TGTGCCAGCTCACCATCGGAGGTTACCGGGGAGCTGTTTTTT. As protein: CASSPSEVTGELFF. This chain links TRBV18 with TRBJ2-2; D is perhaps TRBD2 (5 bases). The CDR3 contains 14 residues. Germline loops: CDR1 KGHSH, CDR2 LQKENI. The V end lost 2 bases, the J end lost 5 bases, and 9 bases lay between the germline ends. The variable domain in full, completed from reference TRBV18 and TRBJ2-2, reads NAGVMQNPRHLVRRRGQEARLRCSPMKGHSHVYWYRQLPEEGLKFMVYLQKENIIDESGMPKERFSAEFPKEGPSILRIQQVVRGDSAAYFCASSPSEVTGELFFGEGSRLTVL.

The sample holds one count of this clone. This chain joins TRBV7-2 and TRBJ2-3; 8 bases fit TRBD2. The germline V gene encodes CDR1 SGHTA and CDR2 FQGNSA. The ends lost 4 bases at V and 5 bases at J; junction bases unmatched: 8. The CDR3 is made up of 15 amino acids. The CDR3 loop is CASSSGLATKDTQYF. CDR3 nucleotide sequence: TGTGCCAGCAGCTCAGGACTAGCCACCAAAGATACGCAGTATTTT. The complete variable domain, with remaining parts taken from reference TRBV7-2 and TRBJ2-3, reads GAGVSQSPSNKVTEKGKDVELRCDPISGHTALYWYRQSLGQGLEFLIYFQGNSAPDKSGLPSDRFSAERTGGSVSTLTIQRTQQEDSAVYLCASSSGLATKDTQYFGPGTRLTVL.